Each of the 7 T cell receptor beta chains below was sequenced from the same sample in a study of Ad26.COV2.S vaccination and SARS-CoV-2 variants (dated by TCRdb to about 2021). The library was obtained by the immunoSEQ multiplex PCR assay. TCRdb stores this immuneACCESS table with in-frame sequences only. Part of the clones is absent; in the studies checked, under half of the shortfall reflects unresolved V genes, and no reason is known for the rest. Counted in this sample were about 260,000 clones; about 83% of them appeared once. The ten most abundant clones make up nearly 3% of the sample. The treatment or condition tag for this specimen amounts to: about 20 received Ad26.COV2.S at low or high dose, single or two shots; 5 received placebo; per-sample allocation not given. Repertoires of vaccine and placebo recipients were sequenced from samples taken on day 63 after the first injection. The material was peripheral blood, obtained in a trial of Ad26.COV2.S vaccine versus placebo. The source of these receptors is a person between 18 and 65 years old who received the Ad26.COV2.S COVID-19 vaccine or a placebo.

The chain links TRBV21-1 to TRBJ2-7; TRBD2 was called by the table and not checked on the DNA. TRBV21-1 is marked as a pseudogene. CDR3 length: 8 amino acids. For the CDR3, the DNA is TGTGCTGAGTACGAGCAGTACTTC. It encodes CAEYEQYF.

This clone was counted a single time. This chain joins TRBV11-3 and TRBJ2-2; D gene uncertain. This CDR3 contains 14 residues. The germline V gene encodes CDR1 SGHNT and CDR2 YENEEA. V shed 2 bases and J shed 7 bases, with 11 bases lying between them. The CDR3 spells CASSLPGIGGELFF. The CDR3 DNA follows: TGTGCCAGCAGCTTACCCGGAATCGGCGGGGAGCTGTTTTTT.

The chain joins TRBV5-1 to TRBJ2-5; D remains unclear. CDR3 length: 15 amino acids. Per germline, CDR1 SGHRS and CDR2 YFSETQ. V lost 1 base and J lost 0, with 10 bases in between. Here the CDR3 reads CASSLIASNQETQYF. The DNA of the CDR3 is TGCGCCAGCAGCTTGATTGCCAGCAACCAAGAGACCCAGTACTTC.

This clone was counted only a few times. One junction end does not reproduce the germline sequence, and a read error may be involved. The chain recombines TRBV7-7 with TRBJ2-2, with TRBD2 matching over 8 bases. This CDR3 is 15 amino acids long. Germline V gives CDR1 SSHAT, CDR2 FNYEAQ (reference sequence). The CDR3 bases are TGTGCTAGCAGCTTAACTAGCGGTTACACCGGGGAGCTGTTTTTT. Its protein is CASSLTSGYTGELFF.

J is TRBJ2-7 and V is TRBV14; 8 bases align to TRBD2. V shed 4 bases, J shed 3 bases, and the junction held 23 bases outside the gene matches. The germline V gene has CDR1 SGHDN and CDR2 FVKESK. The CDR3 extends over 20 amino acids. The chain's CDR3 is CASSPGTGLVGNPYGYEQYF. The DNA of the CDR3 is TGTGCCAGCAGCCCCGGGACGGGACTAGTGGGCAACCCTTATGGCTACGAGCAGTACTTC.

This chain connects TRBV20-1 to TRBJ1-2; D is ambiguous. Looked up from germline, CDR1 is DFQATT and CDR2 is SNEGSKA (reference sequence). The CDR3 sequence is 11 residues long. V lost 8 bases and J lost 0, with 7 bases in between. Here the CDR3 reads CSSGTNYGYTF. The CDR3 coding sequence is TGCAGTTCAGGAACTAACTATGGCTACACCTTC.

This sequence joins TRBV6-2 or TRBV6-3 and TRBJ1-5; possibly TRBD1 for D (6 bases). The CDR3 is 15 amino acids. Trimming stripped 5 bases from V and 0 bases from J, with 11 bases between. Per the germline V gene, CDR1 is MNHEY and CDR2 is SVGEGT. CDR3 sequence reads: CASSAGVHSNQPQHF. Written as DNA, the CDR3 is TGTGCCAGCAGTGCAGGGGTTCATAGCAATCAGCCCCAGCATTTT.